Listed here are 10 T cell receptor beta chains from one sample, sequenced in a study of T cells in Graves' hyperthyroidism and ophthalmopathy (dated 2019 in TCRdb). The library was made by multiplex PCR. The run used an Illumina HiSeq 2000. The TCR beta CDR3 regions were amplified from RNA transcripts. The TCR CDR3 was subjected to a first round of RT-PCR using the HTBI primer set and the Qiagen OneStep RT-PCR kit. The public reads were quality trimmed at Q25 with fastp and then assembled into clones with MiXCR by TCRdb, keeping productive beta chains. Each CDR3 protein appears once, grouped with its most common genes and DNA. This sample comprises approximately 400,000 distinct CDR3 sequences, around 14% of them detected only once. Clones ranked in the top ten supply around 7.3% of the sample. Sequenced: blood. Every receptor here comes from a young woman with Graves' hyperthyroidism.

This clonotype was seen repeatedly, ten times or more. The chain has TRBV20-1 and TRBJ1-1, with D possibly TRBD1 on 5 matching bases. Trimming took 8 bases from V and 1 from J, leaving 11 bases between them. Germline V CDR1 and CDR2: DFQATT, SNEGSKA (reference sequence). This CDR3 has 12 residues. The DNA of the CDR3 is TGCAGTACCCGACAGCCGAACACTGAAGCTTTCTTT. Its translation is CSTRQPNTEAFF.

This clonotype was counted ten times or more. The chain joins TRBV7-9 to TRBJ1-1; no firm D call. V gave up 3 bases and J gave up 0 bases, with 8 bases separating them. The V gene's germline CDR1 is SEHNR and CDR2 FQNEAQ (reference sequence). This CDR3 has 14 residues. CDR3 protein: CASSLYRMNTEAFF. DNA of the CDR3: TGTGCCAGCAGCTTGTATCGAATGAACACTGAAGCTTTCTTT.

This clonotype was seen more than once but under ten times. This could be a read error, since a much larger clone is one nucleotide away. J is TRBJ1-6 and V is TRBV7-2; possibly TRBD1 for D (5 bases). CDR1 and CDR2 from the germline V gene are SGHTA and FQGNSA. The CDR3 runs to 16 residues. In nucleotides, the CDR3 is TGTGCCAGCAGCCAGTCCCCGGGGGTCTATAATCCACCCCTCCACTTT. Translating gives CASSQSPGVYNPPLHF.

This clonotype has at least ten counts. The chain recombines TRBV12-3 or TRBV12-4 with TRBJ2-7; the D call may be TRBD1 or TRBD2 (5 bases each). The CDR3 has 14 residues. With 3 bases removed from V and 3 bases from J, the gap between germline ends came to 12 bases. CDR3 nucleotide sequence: TGTGCCAGCAGTTTGGGGCCGGGAAGCTACGAGCAGTACTTC. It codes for CASSLGPGSYEQYF.

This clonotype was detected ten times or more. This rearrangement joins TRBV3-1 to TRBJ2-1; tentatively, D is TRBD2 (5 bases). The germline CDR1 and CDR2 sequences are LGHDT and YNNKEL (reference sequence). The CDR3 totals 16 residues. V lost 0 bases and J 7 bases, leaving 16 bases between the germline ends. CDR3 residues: CASSQDRRLGVNEQFF. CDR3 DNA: TGTGCCAGCAGCCAAGATAGACGCCTCGGGGTGAATGAGCAGTTCTTC.

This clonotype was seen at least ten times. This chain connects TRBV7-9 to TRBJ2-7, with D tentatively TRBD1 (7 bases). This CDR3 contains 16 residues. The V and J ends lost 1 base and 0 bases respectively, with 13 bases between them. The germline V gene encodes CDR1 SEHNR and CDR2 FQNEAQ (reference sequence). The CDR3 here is CASSLVQGGSSYEQYF. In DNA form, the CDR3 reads TGTGCCAGCAGCTTAGTTCAGGGGGGAAGCTCCTACGAGCAGTACTTC. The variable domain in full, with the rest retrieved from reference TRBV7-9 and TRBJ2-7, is DTGVSQNPRHKITKRGQNVTFRCDPISEHNRLYWYRQTLGQGPEFLTYFQNEAQLEKSRLLSDRFSAERPKGSFSTLEIQRTEQGDSAMYLCASSLVQGGSSYEQYFGPGTRLTVT.

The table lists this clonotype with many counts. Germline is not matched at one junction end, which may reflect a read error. The CDR3 DNA reads TGCAGTGCTATGGCGACAGGGACGTCCTTCAATGAGCAGTTCTTC. Amino acids: CSAMATGTSFNEQFF. The V gene is TRBV20-1, the J gene TRBJ2-1, with 7 bases identical to TRBD1. The germline V gene encodes CDR1 DFQATT and CDR2 SNEGSKA (reference sequence). This CDR3 is 15 amino acids long.

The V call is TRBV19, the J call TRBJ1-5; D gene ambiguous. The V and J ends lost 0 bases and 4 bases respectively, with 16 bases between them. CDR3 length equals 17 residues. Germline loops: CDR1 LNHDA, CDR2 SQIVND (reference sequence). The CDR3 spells CASSIDRSKAANQPQHF. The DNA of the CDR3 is TGTGCCAGTAGTATAGATCGGAGTAAGGCAGCGAATCAGCCCCAGCATTTT.

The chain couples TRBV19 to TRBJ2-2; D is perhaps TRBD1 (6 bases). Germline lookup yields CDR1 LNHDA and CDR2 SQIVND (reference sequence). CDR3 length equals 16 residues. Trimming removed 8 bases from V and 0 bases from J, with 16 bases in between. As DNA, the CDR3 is TGTGCCAGTTACGCCGGGACACTTTCGAACACCGGGGAGCTGTTTTTT. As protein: CASYAGTLSNTGELFF. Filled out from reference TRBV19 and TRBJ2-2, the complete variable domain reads DGGITQSPKYLFRKEGQNVTLSCEQNLNHDAMYWYRQDPGQGLRLIYYSQIVNDFQKGDIAEGYSVSREKKESFPLTVTSAQKNPTAFYLCASYAGTLSNTGELFFGEGSRLTVL.

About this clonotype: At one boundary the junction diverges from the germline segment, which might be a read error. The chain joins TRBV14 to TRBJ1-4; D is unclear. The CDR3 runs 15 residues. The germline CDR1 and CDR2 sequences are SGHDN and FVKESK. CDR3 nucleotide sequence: TGTGCCAGCAACCAAGATTGGTCAACTAATGAAAAACTGTTTTTT. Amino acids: CASNQDWSTNEKLFF.